One and the same sample provided the 30 T cell receptor beta chains below, sequenced in a study of OX40 agonist ivuxolimab in advanced cancers. Sequencing was performed with immunoSEQ multiplex PCR; in TCRdb, only in-frame clones are kept and a portion is missing. The sample contains more than 65,000 clones, around 90% of which appear only once. The material sequenced was CD4+ or CD8+ T cells sorted from blood, taken in a trial of the OX40 agonist ivuxolimab. The receptors shown here come from an adult with an advanced solid tumor such as melanoma, head and neck, liver or kidney cancer.

J is TRBJ1-6 and V is TRBV5-1, with a possible D match to TRBD1 (6 bases). The CDR3 extends over 14 amino acids. The germline V gene encodes CDR1 SGHRS and CDR2 YFSETQ. V shed 4 bases and J shed 8 bases, with 13 bases lying between them. The chain's CDR3 is CASSPTGPDSPLHF. The CDR3 DNA is TGCGCCAGCAGCCCGACAGGACCCGATTCACCCCTCCACTTT.

The rearrangement links TRBV6-5 to TRBJ2-5, with D perhaps TRBD2 (5 bases). The V gene's germline CDR1 is MNHEY and CDR2 SVGAGI. Trimming left V 0 bases short and J 5 bases short, with 10 bases between. The CDR3 is 14 amino acids. In nucleotides, the CDR3 is TGTGCCAGCAGTTACTCGAGGGCTTTTGAGACCCAGTACTTC. It encodes CASSYSRAFETQYF.

The count of this clone is one. V is TRBV25-1 and J is TRBJ2-3; 11 positions match TRBD2. The germline V gene has CDR1 MGHDK and CDR2 SYGVNS. V lost 8 bases to trimming and J lost 3 bases; unmatched junction nucleotides: 1. This CDR3 has 13 residues. The CDR3 DNA sequence: TGTGCCAGCCGACTAGCGGGAACAGATACGCAGTATTTT. This codes for CASRLAGTDTQYF. Full variable domain (outside the CDR3, taken from reference TRBV25-1 and TRBJ2-3): EADIYQTPRYLVIGTGKKITLECSQTMGHDKMYWYQQDPGMELHLIHYSYGVNSTEKGDLSSESTVSRIRTEHFPLTLESARPSHTSQYLCASRLAGTDTQYFGPGTRLTVL.

The V call is TRBV14, the J call TRBJ2-3; D uncertain. V gave up 4 bases and J gave up 1 base, with 6 bases separating them. CDR3 length: 13 residues. Per the germline V gene, CDR1 is SGHDN and CDR2 is FVKESK. CDR3 coding DNA: TGTGCCAGCAGCCGGATGCGCACAGATACGCAGTATTTT. Amino acid sequence: CASSRMRTDTQYF.

V and J are TRBV9 and TRBJ1-4; D possibly corresponds to TRBD1 (6 bases). The CDR3 extends over 14 amino acids. Trimming removed 3 bases at V and 6 bases at J, with 12 bases between. Looked up from germline, CDR1 is SGDLS and CDR2 is YYNGEE. This CDR3 reads CASSGTGTDEKLFF. CDR3 nucleotide sequence: TGTGCCAGCAGCGGAACAGGGACGGATGAAAAACTGTTTTTT.

V is TRBV18 and J is TRBJ2-7; D may be TRBD1 or TRBD2 (6 bases each). Germline V gene sequence: CDR1 KGHSH, CDR2 LQKENI. V was shortened by 2 bases and J by 5 bases, with 10 bases between the two germline ends. CDR3 length equals 13 residues. DNA for the CDR3: TGTGCCAGCTCACCAGGGGGGCCCGACGAGCAGTACTTC. It yields the protein CASSPGGPDEQYF.

V is TRBV7-2 and J is TRBJ2-1, with 10 nucleotides matching TRBD2. CDR1 and CDR2 from the germline V gene are SGHTA and FQGNSA. This CDR3 has 17 residues. The V segment lost 4 bases and the J segment 1 base; nucleotides outside the gene matches: 7. This CDR3 is CASSSGLASRSYNEQFF. The CDR3 DNA sequence: TGTGCCAGCAGCTCGGGACTAGCGTCAAGATCCTACAATGAGCAGTTCTTC.

The V gene is TRBV18, the J gene TRBJ1-3; D gene uncertain. V gave up 5 bases and J gave up 0 bases, with 14 bases separating them. The V gene's germline CDR1 is KGHSH and CDR2 LQKENI. The CDR3 is 16 residues long. CDR3 sequence (DNA): TGTGCCAGCTCAGTCTCCCCTCATAGCTCTGGAAACACCATATATTTT. It codes for CASSVSPHSSGNTIYF.

DNA for the CDR3: TGTGCCAGCAGCTTTGGGACAGAGAACACTGAAGCTTTCTTT. It translates to CASSFGTENTEAFF. This chain connects TRBV7-9 to TRBJ1-1, with 7 positions matching TRBD1. CDR3 length: 14 residues. The V gene end was trimmed by 3 bases and the J gene end by 1 base; junction bases not matched to a gene: 2. CDR1 SEHNR and CDR2 FQNEAQ come from the germline V gene (reference sequence). The full variable domain, its missing parts supplied by reference TRBV7-9 and TRBJ1-1, is DTGVSQNPRHKITKRGQNVTFRCDPISEHNRLYWYRQTLGQGPEFLTYFQNEAQLEKSRLLSDRFSAERPKGSFSTLEIQRTEQGDSAMYLCASSFGTENTEAFFGQGTRLTVV.

The chain has TRBV30 and TRBJ1-3, with D unclear. Looked up from germline, CDR1 is GTSNPN and CDR2 is SVGIG (reference sequence). This CDR3 has 14 amino acids. Trimming removed 3 bases from V and 1 base from J, with 10 bases in between. The CDR3 spells CAWSPGLSGNTIYF. The CDR3 nucleotides are TGTGCCTGGAGCCCCGGACTGTCTGGAAACACCATATATTTT.

V gene TRBV18 combines with J gene TRBJ2-1; D tentatively reads TRBD1 or TRBD2 (7 bases each). V was shortened by 2 bases and J by 3 bases, with 14 bases between the two germline ends. The CDR3 length is 16 residues. Germline V gives CDR1 KGHSH, CDR2 LQKENI. The CDR3 protein is CASSPARGGFYNEQFF. CDR3 nucleotide sequence: TGTGCCAGCTCACCAGCCAGGGGGGGGTTCTACAATGAGCAGTTCTTC.

J is TRBJ2-1 and V is TRBV11-2; TRBD2 agrees at 9 bases. Trimming took 2 bases from V and 3 from J; bases not matched to a gene: 5. The CDR3 runs to 16 residues. Germline V CDR1 and CDR2: SGHAT, FQNNGV. The CDR3 DNA is TGTGCCAGCAGCTTACTGGCTAGCGGGATCTACAATGAGCAGTTCTTC. It yields the protein CASSLLASGIYNEQFF. The full variable domain, with the rest looked up from reference TRBV11-2 and TRBJ2-1, is EAGVAQSPRYKIIEKRQSVAFWCNPISGHATLYWYQQILGQGPKLLIQFQNNGVVDDSQLPKDRFSAERLKGVDSTLKIQPAKLEDSAVYLCASSLLASGIYNEQFFGPGTRLTVL.

The CDR3 sequence is CASSQTGGWPSNQPQHF. The CDR3 nucleotides are TGTGCCAGCAGTCAGACAGGGGGGTGGCCAAGCAATCAGCCCCAGCATTTT. The V call is TRBV2, the J call TRBJ1-5, with 9 bases that match TRBD1. This CDR3 spans 17 amino acids. Unmatched junction bases numbered 9, after V lost 5 bases and J lost 1 base. The germline V gene has CDR1 SNHLY and CDR2 FYNNEI.

V usage is TRBV11-1 and J usage is TRBJ2-1; D is unclear. Germline CDR1 is SGHAT and CDR2 is FQDESV (reference sequence). The CDR3 is 13 amino acids. V was trimmed by 2 bases and J by 8 bases, leaving 10 bases between them. Written as DNA, the CDR3 is TGTGCCAGCAGCTTACGATTGACCGATGAGCAGTTCTTC. It specifies CASSLRLTDEQFF.

The genes are TRBV11-2 and TRBJ2-1; D gene uncertain. The CDR3 sequence is 11 residues long. Trimming took off 5 bases at V and 10 bases at J, with 9 bases between the two ends. From germline, CDR1 is SGHAT and CDR2 FQNNGV. CDR3 amino acids: CASSRQTEQFF. The CDR3 DNA sequence: TGTGCCAGCAGCCGACAAACGGAGCAGTTCTTC.

The chain uses TRBV2 and TRBJ2-7, with 11 bases fitting TRBD1. V lost 6 bases to trimming and J lost 5 bases; unmatched junction nucleotides: 3. The CDR3 length is 13 residues. The germline V gene encodes CDR1 SNHLY and CDR2 FYNNEI. The CDR3, as DNA: TGTGCCAGCAGAGGGACAGGGGGGGACGAGCAGTACTTC. It specifies CASRGTGGDEQYF.

The chain combines TRBV10-2 with TRBJ2-2; 7 nucleotides line up with TRBD1. Per germline, CDR1 WSHSY and CDR2 SAAADI. This CDR3 is 14 amino acids long. With V trimmed by 6 bases and J by 4 bases, 5 bases remained unmatched. CDR3 nucleotides: TGCGCCAGCAGCTGGGACAGTAGCACCGGGGAGCTGTTTTTT. This sequence encodes CASSWDSSTGELFF.

The chain carries TRBV11-2 and TRBJ2-2, with 16 bases lining up with TRBD2. CDR1 and CDR2 from the germline V gene are SGHAT and FQNNGV. Trimming at V came to 5 bases and at J to 5 bases, leaving 2 bases not matched to a gene. The CDR3 runs 16 residues. The CDR3 coding sequence is TGTGCCAGCAGCACGGGACTAGCGGGAGGGACCGGGGAGCTGTTTTTT. Its translation: CASSTGLAGGTGELFF.

The CDR3 coding sequence is TGTGCCAGCAGTGCGAGGTGGGGTAGGCTAGCGGACAGTCGATACGAGCAGTACTTC. Its protein is CASSARWGRLADSRYEQYF. This rearrangement joins TRBV2 to TRBJ2-7; D is possibly TRBD2 (7 bases). Per the germline V gene, CDR1 is SNHLY and CDR2 is FYNNEI. This CDR3 is built from 19 residues. The germline V and J ends were trimmed by 4 bases and 4 bases, with 29 bases remaining between them.

This chain uses TRBV5-1 with TRBJ2-3; D is perhaps TRBD1 or TRBD2 (5 bases each). The CDR3 has 16 amino acids. Trimming took 5 bases from V and 1 from J, leaving 17 bases between them. CDR1 SGHRS and CDR2 YFSETQ come from the germline V gene. The DNA of the CDR3 is TGCGCCAGCAGGGTGAGGGGTGGACTGGGCACAGATACGCAGTATTTT. It encodes CASRVRGGLGTDTQYF.

The chain carries TRBV5-4 and TRBJ2-7, with unresolved D. CDR1 is SGHNT and CDR2 is YYREEE in the germline V gene (reference sequence). The CDR3 runs 13 residues. V was shortened by 1 base and J by 0 bases, with 5 bases between the two germline ends. The CDR3 DNA sequence: TGTGCCAGCAGCTTGCAGGACTCCTACGAGCAGTACTTC. Encoded protein: CASSLQDSYEQYF.

V and J are TRBV13 and TRBJ2-5, with 9 bases that match TRBD2. The end of the DNA fits TRBJ2-7 better, so the J call may be wrong. Germline-derived CDR1 and CDR2 are PRHDT and FYEKMQ (reference sequence). The CDR3 loop spans 14 amino acids. The DNA for the CDR3 is TGTGCCAGCAGCGCGCCGGGACTAGCTTCCGAGCAGTACTTC. Protein product: CASSAPGLASEQYF.

The rearrangement joins TRBV19 to TRBJ2-2; 7 nucleotides match TRBD2. This CDR3 comprises 13 residues. V lost 4 bases to trimming and J lost 9 bases; unmatched junction nucleotides: 5. From germline, CDR1 is LNHDA and CDR2 SQIVND (reference sequence). The CDR3 region has the DNA TGTGCCAGTAGTACCCTAGCGGCGTGGGAGCTGTTTTTT. Its translation: CASSTLAAWELFF.

The V gene is TRBV6-5, the J gene TRBJ2-1, with TRBD2 matching over 7 bases. The CDR3 is 14 residues long. CDR1 is MNHEY, CDR2 SVGAGI, per germline. Losses at the gene ends were 7 bases for V and 2 bases for J; bases not matched to a gene: 5. The CDR3 DNA follows: TGTGCCAGCAACCCGAGCGGGGCCTACAATGAGCAGTTCTTC. Translation gives CASNPSGAYNEQFF.

This chain links TRBV19 with TRBJ1-5, with 8 bases identical to TRBD1. CDR3 length equals 14 residues. Germline loops: CDR1 LNHDA, CDR2 SQIVND (reference sequence). Trimming took 5 bases from V and 6 from J; bases not matched to a gene: 6. The CDR3 spells CASSGQGAGQPQHF. The CDR3 DNA sequence: TGTGCCAGTAGTGGGCAGGGGGCGGGTCAGCCCCAGCATTTT.

The chain employs TRBV2 and TRBJ2-5; 10 bases map to TRBD2. CDR1 is SNHLY and CDR2 is FYNNEI in the germline V gene. With 11 bases clipped from V and 5 bases from J, the junction kept 14 bases outside the gene matches. The CDR3 spans 15 residues. CDR3 sequence (DNA): TGTGCCGCCCAAGAAGATAGCGGGGGGAGGGAGACCCAGTACTTC. It codes for CAAQEDSGGRETQYF.

CDR3 coding DNA: TGTGCCATCAGTGAAGAAGGGGGCGGGAACAATGAGCAGTTCTTC. Its translation is CAISEEGGGNNEQFF. The rearrangement joins TRBV10-3 to TRBJ2-1; D might be TRBD1 (7 bases). With 3 bases removed from V and 5 bases from J, the gap between germline ends came to 14 bases. The CDR3 runs to 15 residues. In germline, CDR1 is ENHRY, CDR2 SYGVKD.

This sequence joins TRBV6-5 and TRBJ2-1, with no clear D. V was trimmed by 1 base and J by 9 bases, leaving 4 bases between them. CDR3 length: 11 amino acids. Germline lookup yields CDR1 MNHEY and CDR2 SVGAGI. Here the CDR3 DNA reads TGTGCCAGCAGTTACTACGGTGAGCAGTTCTTC. Translated, it gives CASSYYGEQFF.

The genes are TRBV9 and TRBJ2-5, with TRBD1 matching over 10 bases. CDR1 and CDR2 from the germline V gene are SGDLS and YYNGEE. The CDR3 runs to 17 residues. Germline trimming cut 3 bases from V and 5 bases from J; bases unmatched to any gene: 13. CDR3 loop: CASSGTGTGDLWETQYF. The CDR3 region has the DNA TGTGCCAGCAGCGGGACCGGGACAGGGGATCTTTGGGAGACCCAGTACTTC.

The chain uses TRBV27 and TRBJ2-7; the D gene is possibly TRBD2 (6 bases). Deletions cut 3 bases from V and 0 bases from J, with 12 bases between. The CDR3 sequence is 15 residues long. The germline V gene encodes CDR1 MNHEY and CDR2 SMNVEV (reference sequence). The CDR3 here is CASSFGLSFSYEQYF. CDR3 DNA: TGTGCCAGCAGTTTCGGACTATCATTCTCCTACGAGCAGTACTTC.